These 12 T cell receptor beta chains share one sample of origin, sequenced in a study of cytomegalovirus exposure and HLA in healthy donors. PCR was performed using 60 Vbeta and 13 Jbeta primers. The table came from immunoSEQ multiplex PCR; TCRdb's copy has only in-frame clones and leaves some out. The data show about 190,000 clones, roughly 77% seen once. The sequencing sample was made of PBMCs. The source of these receptors is a man aged 35-49 years in good health and CMV-seropositive.

The chain joins TRBV6-1 to TRBJ2-7, with TRBD2 matching over 8 bases. Germline CDR1 reads MNHNS; CDR2 reads SASEGT. The CDR3 extends over 14 amino acids. The V and J ends lost 1 base and 3 bases, in that order; junction bases with no gene match: 2. The CDR3 sequence is CASSEVSGDYEQYF. The CDR3 nucleotides read TGTGCCAGCAGTGAAGTTAGCGGGGACTACGAGCAGTACTTC.

This clone showed up just once. The chain links TRBV5-5 to TRBJ2-7; D may be TRBD1 (6 bases). Germline lookup yields CDR1 SGHKS and CDR2 YYEKEE (reference sequence). This CDR3 spans 13 amino acids. The V end lost 4 bases, the J end lost 6 bases, and 14 bases lay between the germline ends. CDR3 sequence reads: CASSLYRDGEQYF. The CDR3 region has the DNA TGTGCCAGCAGCCTGTACAGGGACGGCGAGCAGTACTTC.

V and J are TRBV7-9 and TRBJ2-5; D may be TRBD1 (6 bases). The CDR3 runs to 11 residues. Looked up from germline, CDR1 is SEHNR and CDR2 is FQNEAQ (reference sequence). V was pared by 11 bases and J by 4 bases, with 11 bases between. The CDR3 spells CAYRVVETQYF. CDR3 coding DNA: TGTGCCTACAGGGTGGTAGAGACCCAGTACTTC.

The rearrangement uses TRBV29-1 and TRBJ2-5; a weak D match, TRBD2 (6 bases). The V end lost 5 bases, the J end lost 1 base, and 8 bases lay between the germline ends. Looked up from germline, CDR1 is SQVTM and CDR2 is ANQGSEA. This CDR3 has 12 residues. The CDR3 DNA sequence: TGCAGCGTTTGGGGGGTCCAAGAGACCCAGTACTTC. Translating it yields CSVWGVQETQYF.

The rearrangement links TRBV28 to TRBJ2-3; 10 positions match TRBD1. This CDR3 is 15 amino acids long. Germline trimming cut 2 bases from V and 5 bases from J; bases unmatched to any gene: 4. From germline, CDR1 is MDHEN and CDR2 SYDVKM. The CDR3 DNA is TGTGCCAGCAGTTTAAGACAGGGGGCAATAGATACGCAGTATTTT. It translates to CASSLRQGAIDTQYF.

In its sample, this clone was seen a few times. The chain recombines TRBV10-2 with TRBJ2-5; 8 bases fit TRBD1. This CDR3 comprises 13 residues. V was clipped by 6 bases and J by 2 bases; unmatched bases: 2. Germline V lookup: CDR1 WSHSY, CDR2 SAAADI. As DNA, the CDR3 is TGCGCCAGCAGGAGACAGGGGCAAGAGACCCAGTACTTC. Residues: CASRRQGQETQYF.

The V gene is TRBV9, the J gene TRBJ2-7, with 9 bases aligning to TRBD1. Germline CDR1 SGDLS, CDR2 YYNGEE. This CDR3 has 14 amino acids. The junction had 2 bases not matched to a gene; V was cut back by 0 bases and J by 4 bases. The CDR3 reads CASSVDGQGYEQYF. The DNA for the CDR3 is TGTGCCAGCAGCGTAGATGGACAGGGGTACGAGCAGTACTTC.

V and J are TRBV5-1 and TRBJ2-1; D is perhaps TRBD2 (5 bases). The CDR3 is 16 amino acids. The V and J ends lost 5 bases and 0 bases respectively, with 15 bases between them. Per the germline V gene, CDR1 is SGHRS and CDR2 is YFSETQ. CDR3: CASSLSGPGSYNEQFF. The CDR3 DNA sequence: TGCGCCAGCAGTTTAAGCGGTCCAGGCTCCTACAATGAGCAGTTCTTC.

The chain combines TRBV2 with TRBJ2-1; TRBD2 aligns across 7 bases. J lost 10 bases, V lost 2 bases, and 8 bases had no gene match. Germline assignment: CDR1 SNHLY and CDR2 FYNNEI. This CDR3 is built from 14 residues. CDR3 loop: CASSEIAGRGEQFF. The CDR3 DNA reads as TGTGCCAGCAGTGAAATCGCAGGGCGGGGGGAGCAGTTCTTC.

This clone was counted only a few times. This chain links TRBV7-3 with TRBJ2-2; a possible D gene is TRBD2 (6 bases). The V end was cut by 2 bases, the J end by 4 bases, with 8 bases between. CDR3 size: 14 residues. Germline V gene sequence: CDR1 SGHTA, CDR2 FQGTGA. This chain's CDR3 is CASSLWGGTGELFF. The CDR3 nucleotides are TGTGCCAGCAGCTTATGGGGAGGCACCGGGGAGCTGTTTTTT. Together with reference TRBV7-3 and TRBJ2-2, the CDR3 gives the full variable domain: GAGVSQTPSNKVTEKGKYVELRCDPISGHTALYWYRQSLGQGPEFLIYFQGTGAADDSGLPNDRFFAVRPEGSVSTLKIQRTERGDSAVYLCASSLWGGTGELFFGEGSRLTVL.

This chain uses TRBV28 with TRBJ1-2; unclear D gene. This CDR3 is built from 14 residues. Germline-derived CDR1 and CDR2 are MDHEN and SYDVKM. Trimming took off 5 bases at V and 6 bases at J, with 16 bases between the two ends. CDR3: CASSPPVTRDGYTF. CDR3 sequence (DNA): TGTGCCAGCAGTCCTCCTGTTACGAGAGATGGCTACACCTTC.

This clone came up a few times. The rearrangement joins TRBV11-1 to TRBJ2-7; 7 bases agree with TRBD1. The CDR3 has 15 residues. Per germline, CDR1 SGHAT and CDR2 FQDESV (reference sequence). V gave up 4 bases and J gave up 0 bases; unmatched junction bases: 6. The chain's CDR3 is CASSSTGTVSYEQYF. The CDR3 nucleotides read TGTGCCAGCAGCTCTACCGGGACAGTCTCCTACGAGCAGTACTTC.